The source of this TCR beta chain is a study of T cells in Graves' hyperthyroidism and ophthalmopathy. The CDR3 contains 13 residues. V was pared by 0 bases and J by 9 bases, with 9 bases between. CDR1 and CDR2 (germline): LGHDT, YNNKEL (reference sequence). TCR beta CDR3 regions were amplified from RNA transcripts. Primed by the HTBI set, a first-round RT-PCR was run on the TCR CDR3. TCRdb reanalysed the multiplex PCR reads using MiXCR and keeps one entry per CDR3 protein. The sample yields around 420,000 distinct CDR3 sequences, roughly 13% seen once. This clonotype has a count of ten or more. Investigators excluded patients with uncontrolled infection, other autoimmune disease, pregnancy or lactation.

This sequence was found in a woman between 18 and 29 years old with Graves' hyperthyroidism. What was sequenced was blood. This chain connects TRBV3-1 to TRBJ1-5; D remains ambiguous. DNA of the CDR3: TGTGCCAGCAGCCAAGACGGGGTACGGCCCCAGCATTTT. Translation gives CASSQDGVRPQHF. The whole variable domain, remainder taken from reference TRBV3-1 and TRBJ1-5, is DTAVSQTPKYLVTQMGNDKSIKCEQNLGHDTMYWYKQDSKKFLKIMFSYNNKELIINETVPNRFSPKSPDKAHLNLHINSLELGDSAVYFCASSQDGVRPQHFGDGTRLSIL.